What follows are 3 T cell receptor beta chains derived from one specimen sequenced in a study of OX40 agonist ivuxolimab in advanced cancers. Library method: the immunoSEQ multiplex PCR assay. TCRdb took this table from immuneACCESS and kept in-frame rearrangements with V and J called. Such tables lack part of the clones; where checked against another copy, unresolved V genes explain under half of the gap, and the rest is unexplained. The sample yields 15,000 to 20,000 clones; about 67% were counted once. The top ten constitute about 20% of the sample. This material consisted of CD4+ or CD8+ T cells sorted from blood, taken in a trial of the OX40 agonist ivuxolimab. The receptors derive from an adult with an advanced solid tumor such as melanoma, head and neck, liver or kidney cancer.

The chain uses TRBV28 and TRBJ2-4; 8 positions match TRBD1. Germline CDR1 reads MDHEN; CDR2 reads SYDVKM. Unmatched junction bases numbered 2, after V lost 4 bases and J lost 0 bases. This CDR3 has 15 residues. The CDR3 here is CASSWTGLAKNIQYF. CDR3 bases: TGTGCCAGCAGTTGGACAGGGCTAGCCAAAAACATTCAGTACTTC.

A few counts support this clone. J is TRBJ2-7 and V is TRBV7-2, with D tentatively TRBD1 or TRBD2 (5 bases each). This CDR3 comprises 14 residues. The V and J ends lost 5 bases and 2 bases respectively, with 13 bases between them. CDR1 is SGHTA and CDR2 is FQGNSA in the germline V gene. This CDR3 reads CASSPPGRAYEQYF. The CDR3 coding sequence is TGTGCCAGCAGCCCACCGGGACGGGCCTACGAGCAGTACTTC.

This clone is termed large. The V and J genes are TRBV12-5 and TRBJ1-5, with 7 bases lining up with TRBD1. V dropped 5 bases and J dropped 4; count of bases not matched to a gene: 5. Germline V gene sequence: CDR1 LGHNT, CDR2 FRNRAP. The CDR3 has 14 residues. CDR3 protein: CASGHDRANQPQHF. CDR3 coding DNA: TGTGCTAGTGGTCACGACAGGGCGAATCAGCCCCAGCATTTT.